This T cell receptor beta chain was identified in a study of cytomegalovirus exposure and HLA in healthy donors. Background on the study: Under 85% of 398 genotyped donors fell in the Caucasian-associated ancestry cluster.

The PCR had 60 Vbeta and 13 Jbeta primers. The assay was immunoSEQ multiplex PCR, and TCRdb's table has in-frame clones only and misses some. The sample holds about 130,000 clones, around 82% seen once. About this clone itself: The target antigen is unknown.

Germline CDR1 and CDR2: SEHNR and FQNEAQ (reference sequence). V was clipped by 4 bases and J by 3 bases; unmatched bases: 9. CDR3 length: 16 amino acids. Study observations and caveats: It was assumed in the presence/absence analyses that sequencing depth was roughly uniform across donors. TCR beta chains numbering under 200 were designated cytomegalovirus-associated. TCR beta chain V- and J-gene trimming was linked, in a later analysis, to a missense variant in DCLRE1C.

The receptor comes from a man in his fifties in good health and CMV-seronegative. This rearrangement joins TRBV7-9 to TRBJ2-5; 9 bases agree with TRBD2. Sequenced: PBMCs. CDR3 protein: CASSSTRASGKETQYF. In DNA, the CDR3 is TGTGCCAGCAGCTCAACGCGGGCTAGCGGGAAAGAGACCCAGTACTTC.